The sample holds many counts of the clone carrying this TCR beta chain. The data were taken from a study of blood T cell repertoires in COVID-19. The length of the CDR3 is 14 residues. Trimming removed 5 bases from V and 4 bases from J; junction bases left unmatched: 7. Looked up from germline, CDR1 is SEHNR and CDR2 is FQNEAQ (reference sequence). In the source study's methods: It was from reference gene primer amplification that nucleated cell counts were estimated. Here immunoSEQ multiplex PCR was the method, and the copy in TCRdb shows in-frame clones only, minus some. Clone size and V and J calls were adopted from that table, with D and trimming inferred from the DNA. The table includes about 350,000 clones, roughly 87% detected once.

The TCR was taken from a woman aged 30 to 39 who had recovered from COVID-19. Input material: PBMCs or T cells enriched from blood (not recorded which). This chain links TRBV7-9 with TRBJ1-2; 7 nucleotides line up with TRBD1. CDR3 DNA: TGTGCCAGCAGCGACCAGGGGGGAATCTATGGCTACACCTTC. Residues: CASSDQGGIYGYTF. Looking up the rest from reference TRBV7-9 and TRBJ1-2 gives the full variable domain: DTGVSQNPRHKITKRGQNVTFRCDPISEHNRLYWYRQTLGQGPEFLTYFQNEAQLEKSRLLSDRFSAERPKGSFSTLEIQRTEQGDSAMYLCASSDQGGIYGYTFGSGTRLTVV.